This T cell receptor beta chain appears in the sequencing data of a study of technical replicates of blood from a handful of donors. TCRdb's table, derived via immunoSEQ multiplex PCR, lists solely in-frame clones and lacks some. The table has about 83,000 clones, 75% to 95% seen once. J gave up 4 bases and V 7 bases, and 13 bases lay outside the gene matches. Germline-derived CDR1 and CDR2 are MDHEN and SYDVKM. The CDR3 length is 15 residues. Sequencing input: T cells isolated from PBMCs. This chain links TRBV28 with TRBJ2-7; 7 bases map to TRBD2. This TCR derives from a human donor in good health. CDR3 DNA: TGTGCCAGCACCCCCTCCTGGCGGGAGAGTTACGAGCAGTACTTC. Protein product: CASTPSWRESYEQYF.